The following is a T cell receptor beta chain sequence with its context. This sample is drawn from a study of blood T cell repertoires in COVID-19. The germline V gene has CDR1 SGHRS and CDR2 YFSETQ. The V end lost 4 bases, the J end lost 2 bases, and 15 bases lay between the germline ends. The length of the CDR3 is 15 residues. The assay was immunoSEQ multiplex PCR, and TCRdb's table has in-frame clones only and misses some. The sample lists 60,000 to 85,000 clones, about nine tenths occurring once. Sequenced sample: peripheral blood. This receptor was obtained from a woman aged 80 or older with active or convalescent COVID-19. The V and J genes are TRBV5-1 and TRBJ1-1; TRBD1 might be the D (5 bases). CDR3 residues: CASSEAPGLNTEAFF. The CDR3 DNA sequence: TGCGCCAGCAGCGAGGCCCCGGGACTTAACACTGAAGCTTTCTTT. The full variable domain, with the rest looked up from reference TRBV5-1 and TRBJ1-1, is KAGVTQTPRYLIKTRGQQVTLSCSPISGHRSVSWYQQTPGQGLQFLFEYFSETQRNKGNFPGRFSGRQFSNSRSEMNVSTLELGDSALYLCASSEAPGLNTEAFFGQGTRLTVV.